This TCR beta chain was documented in a study of OX40 agonist ivuxolimab in advanced cancers. Turning to the study itself: The drug used for patients, ivuxolimab, was an agonistic anti-OX40 (CD134) antibody. The study gave patients intravenous ivuxolimab at 0.01 to 10 mg/kg every 2 weeks.

Assay used: immunoSEQ multiplex PCR; TCRdb lists only in-frame clones, some missing. The sample gives about 43,000 clones, around 86% of which show up once; about 35% is in the top ten. CDR1 and CDR2 (germline): PRHDT, FYEKMQ (reference sequence). Deletions cut 5 bases from V and 2 bases from J, with 13 bases between. The CDR3 has 15 amino acids. Broader study findings: At 0.1 to 3.0 mg/kg, clonal expansion of CD4+ and CD8+ blood T cells had occurred by week 6.

This clone was found once. As yet, its antigen is unknown. V is TRBV13 and J is TRBJ1-5; possible D gene TRBD1, 6 bases. The TCR originated in an adult with an advanced solid tumor such as melanoma, head and neck, liver or kidney cancer. The sequenced sample was CD4+ or CD8+ T cells sorted from blood, obtained in a trial of the OX40 agonist ivuxolimab. The CDR3 loop is CASSRGGAGNQPQHF. The CDR3 nucleotides are TGTGCCAGCAGCCGAGGGGGGGCCGGCAATCAGCCCCAGCATTTT.